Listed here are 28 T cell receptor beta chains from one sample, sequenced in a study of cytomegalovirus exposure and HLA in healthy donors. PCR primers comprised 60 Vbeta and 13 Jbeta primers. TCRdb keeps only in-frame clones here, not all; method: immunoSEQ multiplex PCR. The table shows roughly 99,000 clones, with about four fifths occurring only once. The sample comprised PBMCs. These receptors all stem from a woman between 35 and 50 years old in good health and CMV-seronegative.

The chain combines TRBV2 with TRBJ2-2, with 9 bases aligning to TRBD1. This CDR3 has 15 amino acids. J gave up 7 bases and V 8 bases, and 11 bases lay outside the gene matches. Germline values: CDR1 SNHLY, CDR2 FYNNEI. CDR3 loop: CASVYGTGKNGELFF. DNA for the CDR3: TGTGCCAGCGTTTACGGGACAGGGAAAAACGGGGAGCTGTTTTTT.

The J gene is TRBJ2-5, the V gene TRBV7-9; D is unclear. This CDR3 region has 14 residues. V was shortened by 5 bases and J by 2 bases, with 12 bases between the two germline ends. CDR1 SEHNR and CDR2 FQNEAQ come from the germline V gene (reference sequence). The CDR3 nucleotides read TGTGCCAGCAGCCGAGAGCCCCCACAAGAGACCCAGTACTTC. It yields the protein CASSREPPQETQYF.

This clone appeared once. The CDR3, as DNA: TGTGCCAGCTCAGAGGAAGGAAACACCATATATTTT. Amino acids: CASSEEGNTIYF. The rearrangement links TRBV7-6 to TRBJ1-3; the D is unclear. Germline assignment: CDR1 SGHVS and CDR2 FNYEAQ. V lost 8 bases and J lost 4, with 9 bases in between. The CDR3 extends over 12 amino acids.

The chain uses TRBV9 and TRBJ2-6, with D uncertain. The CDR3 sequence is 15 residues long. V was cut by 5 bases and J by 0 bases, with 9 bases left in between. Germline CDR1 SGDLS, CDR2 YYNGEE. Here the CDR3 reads CASRASHSGANVLTF. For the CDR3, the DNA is TGTGCCAGCAGGGCCTCCCACTCTGGGGCCAACGTCCTGACTTTC.

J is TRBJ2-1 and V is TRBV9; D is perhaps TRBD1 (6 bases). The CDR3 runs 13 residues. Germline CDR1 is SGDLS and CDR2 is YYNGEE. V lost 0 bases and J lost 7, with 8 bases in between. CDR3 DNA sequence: TGTGCCAGCAGCGTAGACAGGGTGAATGAGCAGTTCTTC. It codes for CASSVDRVNEQFF.

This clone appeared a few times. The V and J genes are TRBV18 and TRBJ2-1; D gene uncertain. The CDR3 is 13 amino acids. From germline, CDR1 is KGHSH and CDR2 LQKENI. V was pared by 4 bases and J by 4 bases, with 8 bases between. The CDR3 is CASSLSRYNEQFF. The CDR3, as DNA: TGTGCCAGCTCACTAAGCAGGTACAATGAGCAGTTCTTC.

Written as DNA, the CDR3 is TGTGCCAGCAGCCCTGGGACAAACTATGGCTACACCTTC. Its protein is CASSPGTNYGYTF. The chain carries TRBV14 and TRBJ1-2, with D maybe TRBD1 (6 bases). The CDR3 has 13 residues. V dropped 4 bases and J dropped 2 bases, with 8 bases sitting between them. Germline assignment: CDR1 SGHDN and CDR2 FVKESK.

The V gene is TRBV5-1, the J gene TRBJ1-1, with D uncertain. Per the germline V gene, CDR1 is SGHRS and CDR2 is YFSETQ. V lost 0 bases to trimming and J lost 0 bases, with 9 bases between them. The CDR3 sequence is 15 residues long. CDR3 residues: CASSLVAGLNTEAFF. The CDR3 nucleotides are TGCGCCAGCAGCTTGGTAGCGGGGTTGAACACTGAAGCTTTCTTT. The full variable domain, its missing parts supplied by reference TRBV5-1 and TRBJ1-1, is KAGVTQTPRYLIKTRGQQVTLSCSPISGHRSVSWYQQTPGQGLQFLFEYFSETQRNKGNFPGRFSGRQFSNSRSEMNVSTLELGDSALYLCASSLVAGLNTEAFFGQGTRLTVV.

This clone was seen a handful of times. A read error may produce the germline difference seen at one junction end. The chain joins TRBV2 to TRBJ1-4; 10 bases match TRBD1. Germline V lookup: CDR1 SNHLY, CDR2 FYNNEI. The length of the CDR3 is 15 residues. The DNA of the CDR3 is TGTGCCAGCAGCGAAGACAGGGGGCATAGTGAAAAACTGTTTTTT. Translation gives CASSEDRGHSEKLFF.

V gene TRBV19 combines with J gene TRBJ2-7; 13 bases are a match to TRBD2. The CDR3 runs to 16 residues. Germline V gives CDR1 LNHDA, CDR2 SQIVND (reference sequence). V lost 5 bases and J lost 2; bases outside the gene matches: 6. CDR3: CASSFTGLAGTYEQYF. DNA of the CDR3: TGTGCCAGTAGTTTCACGGGACTAGCGGGGACCTACGAGCAGTACTTC. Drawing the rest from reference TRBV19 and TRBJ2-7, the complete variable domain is DGGITQSPKYLFRKEGQNVTLSCEQNLNHDAMYWYRQDPGQGLRLIYYSQIVNDFQKGDIAEGYSVSREKKESFPLTVTSAQKNPTAFYLCASSFTGLAGTYEQYFGPGTRLTVT.

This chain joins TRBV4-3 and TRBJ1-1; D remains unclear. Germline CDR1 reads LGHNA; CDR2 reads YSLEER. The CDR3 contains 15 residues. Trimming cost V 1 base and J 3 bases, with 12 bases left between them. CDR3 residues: CASSQGRVGDTEAFF. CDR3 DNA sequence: TGCGCCAGCAGCCAAGGGAGGGTCGGGGACACTGAAGCTTTCTTT.

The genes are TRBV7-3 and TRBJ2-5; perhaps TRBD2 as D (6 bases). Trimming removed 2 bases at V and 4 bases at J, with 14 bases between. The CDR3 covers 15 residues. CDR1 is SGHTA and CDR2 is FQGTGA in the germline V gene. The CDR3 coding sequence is TGTGCCAGCAGCTTATTAGGAGGGGCCGGAGAGACCCAGTACTTC. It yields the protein CASSLLGGAGETQYF.

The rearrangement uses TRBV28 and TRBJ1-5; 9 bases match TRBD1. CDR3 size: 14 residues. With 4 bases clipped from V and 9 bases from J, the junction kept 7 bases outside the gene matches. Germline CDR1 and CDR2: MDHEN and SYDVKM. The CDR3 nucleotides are TGTGCCAGCAGTTCACAGGGGGCCTTCCGGCCCCAGCATTTT. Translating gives CASSSQGAFRPQHF.

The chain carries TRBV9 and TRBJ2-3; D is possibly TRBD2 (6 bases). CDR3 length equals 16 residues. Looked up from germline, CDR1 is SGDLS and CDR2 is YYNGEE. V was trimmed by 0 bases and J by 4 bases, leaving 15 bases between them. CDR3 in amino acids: CASSVVAGNKADTQYF. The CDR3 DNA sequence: TGTGCCAGCAGCGTAGTGGCGGGGAATAAAGCAGATACGCAGTATTTT.

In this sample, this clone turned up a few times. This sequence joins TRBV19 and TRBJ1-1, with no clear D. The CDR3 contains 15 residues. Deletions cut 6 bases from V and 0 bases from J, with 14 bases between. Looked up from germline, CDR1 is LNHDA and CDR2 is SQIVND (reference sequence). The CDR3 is CASRRRQYMNTEAFF. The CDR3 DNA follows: TGTGCCAGTAGAAGGCGGCAGTACATGAACACTGAAGCTTTCTTT.

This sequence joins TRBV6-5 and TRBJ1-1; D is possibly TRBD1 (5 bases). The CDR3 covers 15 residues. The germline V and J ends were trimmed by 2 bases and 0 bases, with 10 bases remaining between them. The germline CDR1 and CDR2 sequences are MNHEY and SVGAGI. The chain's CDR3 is CASSYGTLLNTEAFF. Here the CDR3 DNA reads TGTGCCAGCAGTTACGGGACTTTACTGAACACTGAAGCTTTCTTT.

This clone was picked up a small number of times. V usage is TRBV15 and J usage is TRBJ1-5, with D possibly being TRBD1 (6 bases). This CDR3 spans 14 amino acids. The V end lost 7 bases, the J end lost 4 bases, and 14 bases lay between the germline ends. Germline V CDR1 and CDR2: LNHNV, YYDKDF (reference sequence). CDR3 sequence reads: CATNPGQRNQPQHF. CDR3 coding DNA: TGTGCCACCAATCCCGGACAGCGTAATCAGCCCCAGCATTTT.

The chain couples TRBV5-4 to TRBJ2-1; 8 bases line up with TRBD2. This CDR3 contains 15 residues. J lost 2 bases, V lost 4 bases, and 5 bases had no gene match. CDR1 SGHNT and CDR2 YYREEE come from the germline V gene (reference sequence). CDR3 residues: CASSPRGETYNEQFF. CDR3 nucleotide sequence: TGTGCCAGCAGCCCGCGGGGGGAGACCTACAATGAGCAGTTCTTC.

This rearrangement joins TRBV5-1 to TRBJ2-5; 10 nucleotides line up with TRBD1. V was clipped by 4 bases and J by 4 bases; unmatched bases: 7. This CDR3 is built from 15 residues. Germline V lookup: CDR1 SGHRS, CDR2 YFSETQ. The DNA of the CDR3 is TGCGCCAGCAGCCCAGGACAGGGGGTGAGAGAGACCCAGTACTTC. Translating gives CASSPGQGVRETQYF.

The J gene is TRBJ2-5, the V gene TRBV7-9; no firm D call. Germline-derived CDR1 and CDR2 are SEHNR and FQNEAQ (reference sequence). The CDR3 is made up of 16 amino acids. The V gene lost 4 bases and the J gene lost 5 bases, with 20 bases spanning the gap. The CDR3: CASSSLRLASWETQYF. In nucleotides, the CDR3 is TGTGCCAGCAGCTCTCTTAGACTCGCAAGTTGGGAGACCCAGTACTTC.

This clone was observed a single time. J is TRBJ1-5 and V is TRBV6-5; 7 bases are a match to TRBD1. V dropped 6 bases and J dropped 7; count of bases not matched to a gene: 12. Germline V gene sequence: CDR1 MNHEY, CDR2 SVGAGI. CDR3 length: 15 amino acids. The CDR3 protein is CASSGLGAGGQPQHF. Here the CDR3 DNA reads TGTGCCAGCAGCGGCCTGGGGGCAGGGGGGCAGCCCCAGCATTTT.

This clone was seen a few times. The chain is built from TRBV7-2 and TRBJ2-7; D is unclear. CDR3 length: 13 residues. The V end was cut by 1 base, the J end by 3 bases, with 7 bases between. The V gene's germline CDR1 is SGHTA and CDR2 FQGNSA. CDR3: CASSLDAGYEQYF. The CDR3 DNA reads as TGTGCCAGCAGCTTAGATGCCGGCTACGAGCAGTACTTC.

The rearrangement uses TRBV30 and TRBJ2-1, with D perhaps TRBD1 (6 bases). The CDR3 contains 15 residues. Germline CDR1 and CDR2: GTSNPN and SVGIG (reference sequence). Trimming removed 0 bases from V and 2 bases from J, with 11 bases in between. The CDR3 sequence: CAWSVMAGAYNEQFF. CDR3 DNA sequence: TGTGCCTGGAGTGTAATGGCAGGGGCCTACAATGAGCAGTTCTTC.

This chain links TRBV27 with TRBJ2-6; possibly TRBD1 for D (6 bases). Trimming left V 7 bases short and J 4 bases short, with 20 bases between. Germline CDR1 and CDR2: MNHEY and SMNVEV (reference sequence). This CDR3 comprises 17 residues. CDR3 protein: CASTLDIGTFGANVLTF. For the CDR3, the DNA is TGTGCCAGCACCCTCGATATCGGGACATTCGGGGCCAACGTCCTGACTTTC.

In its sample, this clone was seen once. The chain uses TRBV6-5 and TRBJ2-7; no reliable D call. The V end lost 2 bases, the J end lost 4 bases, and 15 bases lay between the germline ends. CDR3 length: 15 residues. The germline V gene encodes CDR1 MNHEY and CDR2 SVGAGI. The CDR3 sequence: CASSYRFQAIYEQYF. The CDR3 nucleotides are TGTGCCAGCAGTTACCGATTCCAGGCGATATACGAGCAGTACTTC.

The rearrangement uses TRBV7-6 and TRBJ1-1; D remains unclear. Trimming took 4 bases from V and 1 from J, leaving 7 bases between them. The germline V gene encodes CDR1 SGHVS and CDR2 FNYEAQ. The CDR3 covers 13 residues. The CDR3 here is CASSSPGNTEAFF. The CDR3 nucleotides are TGTGCCAGCAGCTCGCCGGGGAACACTGAAGCTTTCTTT.

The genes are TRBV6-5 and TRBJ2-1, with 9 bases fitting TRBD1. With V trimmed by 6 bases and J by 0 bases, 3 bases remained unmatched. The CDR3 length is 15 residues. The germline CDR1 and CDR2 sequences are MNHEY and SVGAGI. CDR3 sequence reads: CASSWTGDSYNEQFF. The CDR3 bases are TGTGCCAGCAGCTGGACAGGGGACTCCTACAATGAGCAGTTCTTC.

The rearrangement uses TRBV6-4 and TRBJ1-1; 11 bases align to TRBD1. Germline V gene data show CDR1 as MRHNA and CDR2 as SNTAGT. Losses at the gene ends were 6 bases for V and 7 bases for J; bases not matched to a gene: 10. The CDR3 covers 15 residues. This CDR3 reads CASSAGTGGESEAFF. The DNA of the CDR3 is TGTGCCAGCAGCGCCGGGACAGGGGGAGAGAGTGAAGCTTTCTTT.